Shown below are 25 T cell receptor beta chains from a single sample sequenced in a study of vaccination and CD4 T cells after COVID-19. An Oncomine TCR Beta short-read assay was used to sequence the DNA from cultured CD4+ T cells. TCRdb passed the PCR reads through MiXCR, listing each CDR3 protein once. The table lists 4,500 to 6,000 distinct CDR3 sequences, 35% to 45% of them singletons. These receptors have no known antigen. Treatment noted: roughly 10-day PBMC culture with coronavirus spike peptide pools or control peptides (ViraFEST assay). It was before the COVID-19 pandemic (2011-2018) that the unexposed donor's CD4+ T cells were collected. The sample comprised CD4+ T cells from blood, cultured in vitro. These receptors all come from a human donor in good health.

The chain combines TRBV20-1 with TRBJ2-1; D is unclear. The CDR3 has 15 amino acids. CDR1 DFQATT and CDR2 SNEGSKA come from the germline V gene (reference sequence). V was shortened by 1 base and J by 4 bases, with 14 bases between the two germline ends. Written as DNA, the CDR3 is TGCAGTGCTAGAGTGGTGGGATTGGGTTACAATGAGCAGTTCTTC. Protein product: CSARVVGLGYNEQFF.

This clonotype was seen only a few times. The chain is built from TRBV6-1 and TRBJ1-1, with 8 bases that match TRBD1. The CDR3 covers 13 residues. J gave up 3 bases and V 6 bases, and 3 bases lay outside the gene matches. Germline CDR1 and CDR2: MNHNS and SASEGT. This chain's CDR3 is CASREGQDTEAFF. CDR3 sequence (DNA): TGTGCCAGCAGGGAGGGACAGGACACTGAAGCTTTCTTT.

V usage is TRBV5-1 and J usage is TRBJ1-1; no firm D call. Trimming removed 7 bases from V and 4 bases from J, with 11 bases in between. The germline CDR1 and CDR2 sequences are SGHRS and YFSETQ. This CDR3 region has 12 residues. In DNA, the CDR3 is TGCGCCAGCCGCAACACCGGCACTGAAGCTTTCTTT. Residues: CASRNTGTEAFF.

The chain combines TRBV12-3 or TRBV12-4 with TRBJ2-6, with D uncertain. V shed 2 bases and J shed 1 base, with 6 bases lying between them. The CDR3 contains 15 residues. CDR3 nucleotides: TGTGCCAGCAGTTTACCTGGTTCTGGGGCCAACGTCCTGACTTTC. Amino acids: CASSLPGSGANVLTF.

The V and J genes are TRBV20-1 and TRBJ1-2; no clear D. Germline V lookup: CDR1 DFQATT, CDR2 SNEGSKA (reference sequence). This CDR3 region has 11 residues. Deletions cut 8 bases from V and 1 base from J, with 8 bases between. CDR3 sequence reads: CSTPRNYGYTF. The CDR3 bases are TGCAGTACGCCGCGTAACTATGGCTACACCTTC.

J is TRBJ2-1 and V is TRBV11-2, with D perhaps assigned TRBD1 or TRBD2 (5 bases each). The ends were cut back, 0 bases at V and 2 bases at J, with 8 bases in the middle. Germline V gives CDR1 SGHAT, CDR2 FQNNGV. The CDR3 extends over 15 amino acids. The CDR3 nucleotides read TGTGCCAGCAGCTTAGAGGGACGGACCTACAATGAGCAGTTCTTC. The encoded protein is CASSLEGRTYNEQFF. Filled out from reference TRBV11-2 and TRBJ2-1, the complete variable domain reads EAGVAQSPRYKIIEKRQSVAFWCNPISGHATLYWYQQILGQGPKLLIQFQNNGVVDDSQLPKDRFSAERLKGVDSTLKIQPAKLEDSAVYLCASSLEGRTYNEQFFGPGTRLTVL.

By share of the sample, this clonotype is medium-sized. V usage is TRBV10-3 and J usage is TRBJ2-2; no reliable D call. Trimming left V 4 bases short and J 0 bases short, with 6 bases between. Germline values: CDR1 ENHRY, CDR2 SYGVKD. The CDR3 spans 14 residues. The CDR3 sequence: CAISAAANTGELFF. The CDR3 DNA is TGTGCCATCAGTGCGGCAGCGAACACCGGGGAGCTGTTTTTT.

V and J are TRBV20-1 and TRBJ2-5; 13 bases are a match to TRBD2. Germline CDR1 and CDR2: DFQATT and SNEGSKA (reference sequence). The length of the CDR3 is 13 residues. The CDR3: CSALAGGHWTQYF. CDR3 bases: TGCAGCGCACTAGCGGGGGGGCATTGGACCCAGTACTTC.

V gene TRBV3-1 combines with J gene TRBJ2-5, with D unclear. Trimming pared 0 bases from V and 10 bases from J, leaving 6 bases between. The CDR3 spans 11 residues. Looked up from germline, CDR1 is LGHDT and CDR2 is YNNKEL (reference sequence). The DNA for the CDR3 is TGTGCCAGCAGCCAAGATGTTATCCAGTACTTC. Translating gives CASSQDVIQYF.

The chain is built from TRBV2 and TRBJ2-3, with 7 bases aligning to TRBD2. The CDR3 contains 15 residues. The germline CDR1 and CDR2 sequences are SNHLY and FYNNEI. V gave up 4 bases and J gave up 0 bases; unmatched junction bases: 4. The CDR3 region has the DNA TGTGCCAGCAGTGTGACTAGCTATAGCACAGATACGCAGTATTTT. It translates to CASSVTSYSTDTQYF.

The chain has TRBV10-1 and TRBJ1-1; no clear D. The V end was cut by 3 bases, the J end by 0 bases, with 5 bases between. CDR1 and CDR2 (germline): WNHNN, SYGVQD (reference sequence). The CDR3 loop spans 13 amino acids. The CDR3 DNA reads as TGCGCCAGCAGTGATTCGGTGAACACTGAAGCTTTCTTT. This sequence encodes CASSDSVNTEAFF.

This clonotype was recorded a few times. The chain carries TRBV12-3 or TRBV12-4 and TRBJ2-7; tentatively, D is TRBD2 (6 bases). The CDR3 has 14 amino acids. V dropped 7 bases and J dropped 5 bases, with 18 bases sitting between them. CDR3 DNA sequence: TGTGCCAGCACCAGGAGGGACCCAAGCAACGAGCAGTACTTC. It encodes CASTRRDPSNEQYF.

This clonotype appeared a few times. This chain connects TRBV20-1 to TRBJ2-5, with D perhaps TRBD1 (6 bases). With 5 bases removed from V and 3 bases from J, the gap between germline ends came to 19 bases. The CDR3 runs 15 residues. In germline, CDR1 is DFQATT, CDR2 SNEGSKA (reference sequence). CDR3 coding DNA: TGCAGTGCTGCTCCCGGGACCAGGGGTAAAGAGACCCAGTACTTC. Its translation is CSAAPGTRGKETQYF.

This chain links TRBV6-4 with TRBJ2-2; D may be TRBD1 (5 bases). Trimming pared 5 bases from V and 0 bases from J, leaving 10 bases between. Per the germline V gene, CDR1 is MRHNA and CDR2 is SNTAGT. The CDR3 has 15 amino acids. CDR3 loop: CASSRAGPNTGELFF. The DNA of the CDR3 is TGTGCCAGCAGTAGGGCAGGGCCGAACACCGGGGAGCTGTTTTTT.

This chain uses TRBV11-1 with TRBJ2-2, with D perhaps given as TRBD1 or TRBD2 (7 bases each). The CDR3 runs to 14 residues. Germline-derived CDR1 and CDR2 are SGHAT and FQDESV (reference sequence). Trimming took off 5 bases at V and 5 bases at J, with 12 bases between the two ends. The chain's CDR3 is CASSSQGGTGELFF. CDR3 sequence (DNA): TGTGCCAGCAGCAGCCAGGGGGGGACCGGGGAGCTGTTTTTT.

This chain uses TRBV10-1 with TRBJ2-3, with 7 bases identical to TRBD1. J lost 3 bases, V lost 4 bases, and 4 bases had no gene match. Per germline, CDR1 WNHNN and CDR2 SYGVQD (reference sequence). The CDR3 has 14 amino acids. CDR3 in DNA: TGCGCCAGCAGTGCTGGGACAGCTACAGATACGCAGTATTTT. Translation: CASSAGTATDTQYF.

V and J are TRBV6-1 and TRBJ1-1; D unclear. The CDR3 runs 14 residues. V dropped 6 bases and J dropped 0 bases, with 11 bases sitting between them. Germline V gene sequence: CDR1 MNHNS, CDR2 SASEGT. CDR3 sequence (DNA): TGTGCCAGCAGAGGATACAGATTGAACACTGAAGCTTTCTTT. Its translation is CASRGYRLNTEAFF.

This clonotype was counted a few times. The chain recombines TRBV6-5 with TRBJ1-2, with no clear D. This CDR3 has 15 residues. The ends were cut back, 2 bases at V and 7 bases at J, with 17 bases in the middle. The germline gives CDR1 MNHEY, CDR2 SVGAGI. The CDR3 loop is CASSYKEGSYAGYTF. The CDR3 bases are TGTGCCAGCAGTTACAAGGAAGGAAGCTATGCTGGCTACACCTTC.

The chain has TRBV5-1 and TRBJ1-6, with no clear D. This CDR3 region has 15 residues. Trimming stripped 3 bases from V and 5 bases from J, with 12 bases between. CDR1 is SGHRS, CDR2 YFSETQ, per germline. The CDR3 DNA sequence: TGCGCCAGCAGCTACGGGTCTACTGATAATTCACCCCTCCACTTT. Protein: CASSYGSTDNSPLHF.

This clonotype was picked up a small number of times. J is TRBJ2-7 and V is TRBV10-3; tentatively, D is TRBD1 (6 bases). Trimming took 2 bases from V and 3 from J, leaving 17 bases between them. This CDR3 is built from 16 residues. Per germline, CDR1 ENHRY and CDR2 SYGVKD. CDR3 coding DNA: TGTGCCATCAGTGAGCAAGGTCCGGGACACCTCTACGAGCAGTACTTC. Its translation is CAISEQGPGHLYEQYF.

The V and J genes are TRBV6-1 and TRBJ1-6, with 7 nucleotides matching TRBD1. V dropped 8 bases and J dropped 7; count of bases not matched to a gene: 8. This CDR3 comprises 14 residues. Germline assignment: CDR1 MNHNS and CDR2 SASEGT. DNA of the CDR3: TGTGCCAGCCGGGACGGGACAGCGAATTCACCCCTCCACTTT. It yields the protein CASRDGTANSPLHF.

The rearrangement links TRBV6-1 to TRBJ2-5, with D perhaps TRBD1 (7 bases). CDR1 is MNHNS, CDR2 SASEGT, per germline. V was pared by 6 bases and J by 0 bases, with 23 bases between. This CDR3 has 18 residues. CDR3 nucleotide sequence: TGTGCCAGCAGCCCGGACTATCCAGCAGGGGGGTACCAAGAGACCCAGTACTTC. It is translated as CASSPDYPAGGYQETQYF.

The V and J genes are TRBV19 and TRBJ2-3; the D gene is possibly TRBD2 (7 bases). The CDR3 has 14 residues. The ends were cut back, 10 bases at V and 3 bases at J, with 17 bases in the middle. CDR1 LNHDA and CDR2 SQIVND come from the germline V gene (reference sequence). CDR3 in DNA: TGTGCCACTACGTCTAGGGGGGGGACAGATACGCAGTATTTT. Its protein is CATTSRGGTDTQYF.

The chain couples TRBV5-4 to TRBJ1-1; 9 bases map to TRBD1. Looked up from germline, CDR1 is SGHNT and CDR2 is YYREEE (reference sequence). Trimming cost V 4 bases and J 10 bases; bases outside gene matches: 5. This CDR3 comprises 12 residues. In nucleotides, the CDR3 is TGTGCCAGCAGCCCGGACAGGGGTAGAGCTTTCTTT. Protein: CASSPDRGRAFF. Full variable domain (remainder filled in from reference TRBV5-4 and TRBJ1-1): ETGVTQSPTHLIKTRGQQVTLRCSSQSGHNTVSWYQQALGQGPQFIFQYYREEENGRGNFPPRFSGLQFPNYSSELNVNALELDDSALYLCASSPDRGRAFFGQGTRLTVV.

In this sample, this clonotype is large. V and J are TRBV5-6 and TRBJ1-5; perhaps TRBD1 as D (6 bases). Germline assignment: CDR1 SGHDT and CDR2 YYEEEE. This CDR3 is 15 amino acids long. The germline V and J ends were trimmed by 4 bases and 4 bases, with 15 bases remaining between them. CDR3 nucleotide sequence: TGTGCCAGCAGCCCGTCCGGGACACAAAATCAGCCCCAGCATTTT. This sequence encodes CASSPSGTQNQPQHF.